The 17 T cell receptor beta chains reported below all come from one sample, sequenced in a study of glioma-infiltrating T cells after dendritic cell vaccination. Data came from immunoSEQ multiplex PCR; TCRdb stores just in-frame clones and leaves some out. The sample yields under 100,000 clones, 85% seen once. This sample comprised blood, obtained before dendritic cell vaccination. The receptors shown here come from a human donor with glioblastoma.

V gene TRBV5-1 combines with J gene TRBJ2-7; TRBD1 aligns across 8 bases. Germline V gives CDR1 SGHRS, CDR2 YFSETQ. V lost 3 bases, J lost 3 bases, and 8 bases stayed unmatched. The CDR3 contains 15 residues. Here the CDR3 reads CASSSGTGYVYEQYF. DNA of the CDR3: TGCGCCAGCAGCTCCGGGACAGGCTACGTCTACGAGCAGTACTTC. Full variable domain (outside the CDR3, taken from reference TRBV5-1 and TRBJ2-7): KAGVTQTPRYLIKTRGQQVTLSCSPISGHRSVSWYQQTPGQGLQFLFEYFSETQRNKGNFPGRFSGRQFSNSRSEMNVSTLELGDSALYLCASSSGTGYVYEQYFGPGTRLTVT.

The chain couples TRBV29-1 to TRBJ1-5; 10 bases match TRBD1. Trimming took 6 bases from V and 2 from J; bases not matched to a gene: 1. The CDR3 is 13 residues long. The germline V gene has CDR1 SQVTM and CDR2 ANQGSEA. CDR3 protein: CSVGTGGNQPQHF. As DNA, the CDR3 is TGCAGCGTCGGGACAGGGGGCAATCAGCCCCAGCATTTT.

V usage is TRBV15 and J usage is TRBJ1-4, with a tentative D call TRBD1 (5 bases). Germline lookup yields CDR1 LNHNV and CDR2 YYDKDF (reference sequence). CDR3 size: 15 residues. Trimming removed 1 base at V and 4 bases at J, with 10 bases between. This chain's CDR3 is CATSRVRQLNEKLFF. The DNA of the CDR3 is TGTGCCACCAGCAGAGTCCGACAGCTTAATGAAAAACTGTTTTTT.

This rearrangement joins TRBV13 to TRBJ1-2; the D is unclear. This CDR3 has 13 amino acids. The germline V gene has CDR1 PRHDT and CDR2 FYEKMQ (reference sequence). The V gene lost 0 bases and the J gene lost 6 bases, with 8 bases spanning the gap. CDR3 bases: TGTGCCAGCAGCTTAGGACAGCTTCATGGCTACACCTTC. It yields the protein CASSLGQLHGYTF.

The CDR3 coding sequence is TGCGCCAGCAGTTTACTAGCGGGGACACATGAGCAGTTCTTC. Protein sequence: CASSLLAGTHEQFF. The chain couples TRBV10-2 to TRBJ2-1, with 10 bases aligning to TRBD2. Germline CDR1 WSHSY, CDR2 SAAADI. CDR3 length equals 14 residues. With V trimmed by 5 bases and J by 8 bases, 6 bases remained unmatched.

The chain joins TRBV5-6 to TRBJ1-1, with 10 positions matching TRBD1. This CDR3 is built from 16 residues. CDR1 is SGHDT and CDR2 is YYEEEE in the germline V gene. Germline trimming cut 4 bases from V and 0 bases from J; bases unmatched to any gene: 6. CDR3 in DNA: TGTGCCAGCAGCCGAGACAGGGGGCAAGTGAACACTGAAGCTTTCTTT. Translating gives CASSRDRGQVNTEAFF. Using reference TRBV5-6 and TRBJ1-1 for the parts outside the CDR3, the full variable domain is DAGVTQSPTHLIKTRGQQVTLRCSPKSGHDTVSWYQQALGQGPQFIFQYYEEEERQRGNFPDRFSGHQFPNYSSELNVNALLLGDSALYLCASSRDRGQVNTEAFFGQGTRLTVV.

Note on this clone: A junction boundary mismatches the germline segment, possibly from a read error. CDR3 in amino acids: CASSSGTGVHNEQFF. DNA of the CDR3: TGTGCTAGCAGCTCCGGGACAGGGGTTCATAATGAGCAGTTCTTC. The chain is built from TRBV7-7 and TRBJ2-1, with 10 bases fitting TRBD1. Germline CDR1 and CDR2: SSHAT and FNYEAQ (reference sequence). This CDR3 is 15 amino acids long.

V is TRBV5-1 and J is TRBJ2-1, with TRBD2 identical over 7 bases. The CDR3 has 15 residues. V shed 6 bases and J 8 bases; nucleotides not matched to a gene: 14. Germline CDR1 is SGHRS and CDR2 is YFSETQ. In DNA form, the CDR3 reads TGCGCCAGCAACCTGGGGGGGTATTTTCAGGATGAGCAGTTCTTC. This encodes CASNLGGYFQDEQFF.

The CDR3 loop is CASSFAGISYNEQFF. Here the CDR3 DNA reads TGTGCCAGCAGCTTTGCAGGTATTTCCTACAATGAGCAGTTCTTC. The rearrangement uses TRBV5-6 and TRBJ2-1; D not certain. Germline lookup yields CDR1 SGHDT and CDR2 YYEEEE. The CDR3 length is 15 residues. V shed 2 bases and J shed 1 base, with 10 bases lying between them.

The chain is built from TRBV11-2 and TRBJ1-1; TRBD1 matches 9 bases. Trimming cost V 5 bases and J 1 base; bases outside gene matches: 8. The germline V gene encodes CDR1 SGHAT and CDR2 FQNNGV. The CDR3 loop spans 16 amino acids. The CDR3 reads CASSPGTGWGNTEAFF. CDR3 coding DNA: TGTGCCAGCAGCCCCGGGACAGGGTGGGGGAACACTGAAGCTTTCTTT.

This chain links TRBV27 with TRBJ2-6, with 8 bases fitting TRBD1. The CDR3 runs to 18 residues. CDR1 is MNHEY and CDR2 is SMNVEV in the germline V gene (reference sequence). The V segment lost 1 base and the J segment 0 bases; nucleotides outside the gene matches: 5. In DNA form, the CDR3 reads TGTGCCAGCAGTTTATGGACAGGGTCACACTCTGGGGCCAACGTCCTGACTTTC. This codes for CASSLWTGSHSGANVLTF.

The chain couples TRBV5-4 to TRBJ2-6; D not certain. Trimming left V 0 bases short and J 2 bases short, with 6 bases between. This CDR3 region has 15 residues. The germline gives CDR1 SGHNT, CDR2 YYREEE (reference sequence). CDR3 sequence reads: CASSLVRAGANVLTF. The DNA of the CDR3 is TGTGCCAGCAGCTTGGTCCGGGCTGGGGCCAACGTCCTGACTTTC.

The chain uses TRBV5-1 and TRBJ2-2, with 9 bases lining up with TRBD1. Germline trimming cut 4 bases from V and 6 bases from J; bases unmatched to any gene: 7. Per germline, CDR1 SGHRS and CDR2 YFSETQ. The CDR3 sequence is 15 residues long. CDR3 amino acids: CASSPRDRDAGELFF. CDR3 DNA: TGCGCCAGCAGCCCCCGGGACAGGGACGCCGGGGAGCTGTTTTTT.

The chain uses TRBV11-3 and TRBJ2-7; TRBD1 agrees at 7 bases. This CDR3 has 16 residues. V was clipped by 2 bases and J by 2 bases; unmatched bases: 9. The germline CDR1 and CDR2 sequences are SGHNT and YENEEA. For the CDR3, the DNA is TGTGCCAGCAGCTTACCCCCCGGGACAGAAGCCTACGAGCAGTACTTC. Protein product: CASSLPPGTEAYEQYF.

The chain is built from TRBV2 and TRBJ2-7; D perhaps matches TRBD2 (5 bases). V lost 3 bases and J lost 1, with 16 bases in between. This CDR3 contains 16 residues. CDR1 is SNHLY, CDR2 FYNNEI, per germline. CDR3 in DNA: TGTGCCAGCAGTGACAGGAGGTTCGTATCGTCCTACGAGCAGTACTTC. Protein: CASSDRRFVSSYEQYF.

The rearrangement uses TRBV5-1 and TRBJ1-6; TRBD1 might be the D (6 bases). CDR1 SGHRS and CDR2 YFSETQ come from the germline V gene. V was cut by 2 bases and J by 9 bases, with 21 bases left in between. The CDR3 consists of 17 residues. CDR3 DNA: TGCGCCAGCAGCTTAAGGATGGGGGCTGAAGTGAGTTCACCCCTCCACTTT. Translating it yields CASSLRMGAEVSSPLHF.

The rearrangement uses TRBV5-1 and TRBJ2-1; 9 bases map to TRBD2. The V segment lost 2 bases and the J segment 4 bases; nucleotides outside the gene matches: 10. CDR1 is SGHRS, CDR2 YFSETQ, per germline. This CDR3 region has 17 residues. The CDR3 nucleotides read TGCGCCAGCAGCTTCCCTATAGCGGGAGTGGGTTACAATGAGCAGTTCTTC. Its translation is CASSFPIAGVGYNEQFF.